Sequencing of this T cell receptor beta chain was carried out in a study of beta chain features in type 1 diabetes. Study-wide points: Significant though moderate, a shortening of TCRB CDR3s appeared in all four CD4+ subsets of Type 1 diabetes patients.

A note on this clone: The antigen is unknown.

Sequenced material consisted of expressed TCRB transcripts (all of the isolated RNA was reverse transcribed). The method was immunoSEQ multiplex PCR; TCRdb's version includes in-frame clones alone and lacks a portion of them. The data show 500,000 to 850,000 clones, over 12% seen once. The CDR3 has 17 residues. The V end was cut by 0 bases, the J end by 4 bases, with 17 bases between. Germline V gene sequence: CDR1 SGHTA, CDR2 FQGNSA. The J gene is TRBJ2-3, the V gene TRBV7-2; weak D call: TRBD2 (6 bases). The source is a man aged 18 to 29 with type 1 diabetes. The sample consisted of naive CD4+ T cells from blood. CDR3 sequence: CASSLAAPGSGADTQYF. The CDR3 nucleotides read TGTGCCAGCAGCTTAGCGGCGCCCGGGAGTGGGGCAGATACGCAGTATTTT.